This T cell receptor beta chain was found in a study of blood T cell repertoires in COVID-19. Study information: The United States, Italy and Spain supplied acute and convalescent COVID-19 samples. Sources were T cells, B-cell-depleted T cells, or PBMCs; the material itself was cDNA or gDNA.

Methods used by the authors: Quantification of nucleated cells was approximated via reference gene primer amplification. Produced via immunoSEQ multiplex PCR; TCRdb's table is partial and in-frame only. V and J calls and clone size are copied from that table; D and trimming were computed from the DNA. Among about 280,000 clones listed, 65% to 90% were seen once. Germline V lookup: CDR1 MNHEY, CDR2 SVGAGI. CDR3 length: 14 amino acids. The V and J ends lost 5 bases and 6 bases, in that order; junction bases with no gene match: 5. The sample comprised peripheral blood. The chain recombines TRBV6-5 with TRBJ1-2; 11 nucleotides agree with TRBD1. This TCR was sampled from a human donor in a cohort sampled during active COVID-19. The DNA for the CDR3 is TGTGCCAGCAGTCGCGGACAGGGGGCGCATGGCTACACCTTC. This sequence encodes CASSRGQGAHGYTF.